These T cell receptor beta chains were read from a single sample in a study of blood T cell repertoires in COVID-19. Generated by immunoSEQ multiplex PCR, the TCRdb table keeps only in-frame clones and is missing some. Of roughly 240,000 clones listed, approximately 85% are singletons. The specimen sequenced was peripheral blood. The origin of the receptors is a woman in her 70s with acute or convalescent COVID-19. Both conserved end residues are part of each CDR3. The D gene is left open where the match is weak. The size field is filled for only some rows; it gives once, few, many or a size class.

-	TRBV7-2	TRBJ1-1	-	TGTGCCAGCAGCCCGTCAGGAGGGAACACTGAAGCTTTCTTT	CASSPSGGNTEAFF
-	TRBV24-1	TRBJ1-2	TRBD1	TGTGCCACCAGTGACTCCGGGACAGGGTTCAACTATGGCTACACCTTC	CATSDSGTGFNYGYTF
-	TRBV7-9	TRBJ2-5	-	TGTGCCAGCAGCTCCTTTAGTGAGACCCAGTACTTC	CASSSFSETQYF
-	TRBV12-1	TRBJ2-7	-	TGTGCCAGCAGCACAGGTCACTACGAGCAGTACTTC	CASSTGHYEQYF
-	TRBV2	TRBJ1-3	-	TGTGCCAGCAGTGAAGGGAGTAGATCTGGAAACACCATATATTTT	CASSEGSRSGNTIYF
-	TRBV7-8	TRBJ2-1	-	TGTGCCAGCAGCGTCACGGAGGCAGGATCTACGTTCTTC	CASSVTEAGSTFF
-	TRBV4-3	TRBJ1-4	TRBD1	TGCGCCAGCAGCCAAGATTCGCGACAGGGGATTGCAACTAATGAAAAACTGTTTTTT	CASSQDSRQGIATNEKLFF
once	TRBV5-1	TRBJ1-1	-	TGCGCCAGCAGCTCGGACCAGGTCGGGGGAGCTTTCTTT	CASSSDQVGGAFF
-	TRBV9	TRBJ1-1	-	TGTGCCAGCAGCGGGACAGTGTACACTGAAGCTTTCTTT	CASSGTVYTEAFF
-	TRBV18	TRBJ2-3	-	TGTGCCAGCTCACCCGGCAGGGGAGGGAGTTTT	CASSPGRGGSF
-	TRBV5-1	TRBJ1-5	-	TGCGCCAGCAGCTTTGGGCCCCAGGTCGATCAGCCCCAGCATTTT	CASSFGPQVDQPQHF
many	TRBV28	TRBJ2-1	TRBD2	TGTGCCAGCAGTTCGCCAGCGGGGGGGCCCATTGAGCAGTTCTTC	CASSSPAGGPIEQFF
-	TRBV28	TRBJ1-2	-	TGTGCCAGCAGTTTACCCAGGGTTAACTATGGCTACACCTTC	CASSLPRVNYGYTF
few	TRBV25-1	TRBJ1-4	TRBD1	TGTGCCAGCAAACAGGGGAATGAAAAACTGTTTTTT	CASKQGNEKLFF
once	TRBV2	TRBJ1-1	-	TGTGCCAGCACTCAGACAGAATATGAAGCTTTCTTT	CASTQTEYEAFF
-	TRBV7-2	TRBJ2-1	TRBD2	TGTGCCAGCAGCTTACTAGGCGGGGGTGGTAATGAGCAGTTCTTC	CASSLLGGGGNEQFF
-	TRBV4-3	TRBJ1-2	TRBD1	TGCGCCAGCAGCCAAGACGGCAGGGGGCCACGTGGCTACACCTTC	CASSQDGRGPRGYTF
-	TRBV7-2	TRBJ2-3	-	TGTGCCAGCAGCCCCCCCGGAGGGTTGTATACGCAGTATTTT	CASSPPGGLYTQYF
-	TRBV3-1/TRBV3-2	TRBJ1-2	-	TGTGCCAGCAGCCAGGGGGGGTCCGGCTACACCTTC	CASSQGGSGYTF
-	TRBV12-3/TRBV12-4	TRBJ1-2	-	TGTGCCAGCAGTTTAGGCAGGGCCTATGGCTACACCTTC	CASSLGRAYGYTF
-	TRBV6-5	TRBJ2-7	-	TGTGCCAGCAGTACCCCTGGCGGGTCCTACGAGCAGTACTTC	CASSTPGGSYEQYF
-	TRBV6-1	TRBJ2-5	TRBD1	TGTGCCAGCAGTGAATGGGACAGGGGGCGCGGGGAGACCCAGTACTTC	CASSEWDRGRGETQYF